Listed below are T cell receptor beta chains from one sample, sequenced in a study of CD8+CD57+ T cells in acquired aplastic anemia. TCRdb reprocessed the reads via MiXCR and lists one record per CDR3 protein. This table holds a few hundred thousand distinct CDR3 sequences, approximately 70% found once. Sequenced sample: sorted CD4+, CD8+, or CD8+CD57+ T cells (not recorded which) from PBMCs. These receptors were obtained from a human donor in good health, serving as a control. The CDR3 runs from the conserved cysteine through the conserved F or W. Fields, in order: V gene, J gene, CDR3 protein.

>TRBV10-3|TRBJ1-2
CAISEARSNYGYTF
>TRBV20-1|TRBJ1-1
CSAANGETEAFF
>TRBV29-1|TRBJ2-1
CSAPGSYNEQFF
>TRBV5-1|TRBJ2-2
CASSRAGGITGELFF
>TRBV5-6|TRBJ1-6
CASSLAANSPLHF
>TRBV5-5|TRBJ2-1
CASSLRGYSYTEQFF
>TRBV7-4|TRBJ1-2
CASSSGQASYTF
>TRBV20-1|TRBJ2-3
CSAHLDTQYF
>TRBV29-1|TRBJ1-4
CSVEDREVYAKLFF
>TRBV12-5|TRBJ1-3
CASGSGTGAVTIYF
>TRBV5-1|TRBJ1-1
CASREGNHSYEAFF
>TRBV20-1|TRBJ2-1
CSATPCERLF
>TRBV20-1|TRBJ1-4
CSAYIPGQGRSGLFF
>TRBV7-8|TRBJ2-1
CASRPYPGADYYEQFF
>TRBV2|TRBJ2-5
CASRLGTGGLETQYF
>TRBV24-1|TRBJ2-3
CATSDSVEGTDTQYF
>TRBV10-3|TRBJ2-1
CAISEQQVGVAGEQFF
>TRBV5-5|TRBJ2-1
CASSSTPHEQFF
>TRBV7-5|TRBJ1-5
CISVPEPPDRDFHSNQPQHF
>TRBV7-9|TRBJ1-2
CASSPDSEGYTF
>TRBV7-3|TRBJ2-7
CASSRPARDEQYF
>TRBV15|TRBJ1-2
CASSFGQRTYGYTF
>TRBV5-1|TRBJ1-4
CASSRDREKLFF
>TRBV20-1|TRBJ1-1
CSASRQGSTEAFF
>TRBV5-4|TRBJ2-5
CASSMCSSGTEETQYF
>TRBV2|TRBJ2-7
CASTQGYGEQYF
>TRBV7-2|TRBJ1-3
CASSQIAGNYGYTF
>TRBV7-2|TRBJ2-5
CASSPRYGAGETQYF
>TRBV7-9|TRBJ2-7
CASSFSGGEYEQYF
>TRBV19|TRBJ2-7
CASSIDRLAAAYEQYF
>TRBV5-6|TRBJ2-7
CASSLVGGNEQYF
>TRBV6-1|TRBJ1-2
CASSGTGVLGYGYSF
>TRBV25-1|TRBJ2-1
CASSPTATEGDEQFF